Listed here are 9 T cell receptor beta chains from one sample, sequenced in a study of T cell repertoires in cytomegalovirus infection (dated by TCRdb to the late 2010s). No antigen has been identified for these receptors. Explained via the paper, the treatment or condition label denotes: in vitro stimulation with specific CMV peptide epitopes to enrich CMV-specific T cells. Instrument used: Illumina HiSeq 1500. TCRdb reran the public reads through fastp at Q25 and MiXCR, keeping productive beta chains. Rows are unified per CDR3 protein, each entry keeping the most common DNA and genes. Recorded for this sample are about 830,000 distinct CDR3 sequences; 32% of them occurred a single time. The top ten clones comprise around 12% of the sample. The sample here was cultured CD8+ T cells from PBMCs, taken from culture after CMV antigen stimulation. Source of these receptors: a human donor in good health (CMV status not recorded). Some clones in this sample may be carry-over from other donors' samples.

This clonotype was counted many times. The chain has TRBV7-8 and TRBJ2-4; 9 bases fit TRBD2. The V segment lost 5 bases and the J segment 2 bases; nucleotides outside the gene matches: 7. This CDR3 spans 16 amino acids. Germline V gives CDR1 SGHVS, CDR2 FQNEAQ. In nucleotides, the CDR3 is TGTGCCAGCAGCCCTATAGCGGGGGCTACCAAAAACATTCAGTACTTC. Protein product: CASSPIAGATKNIQYF.

This clonotype was counted between two and nine times. The rearrangement joins TRBV7-9 to TRBJ1-2; D gene uncertain. The CDR3 spans 15 residues. The ends were cut back, 5 bases at V and 2 bases at J, with 15 bases in the middle. CDR1 and CDR2 from the germline V gene are SEHNR and FQNEAQ (reference sequence). Here the CDR3 DNA reads TGTGCCAGCAGCCCCCCTCGACGGGGAAACTATGGCTACACCTTC. Amino acids: CASSPPRRGNYGYTF.

This sequence joins TRBV10-3 and TRBJ1-2, with D hard to call. V lost 4 bases and J lost 6, with 15 bases in between. The CDR3 contains 14 residues. The germline V gene encodes CDR1 ENHRY and CDR2 SYGVKD. CDR3 sequence reads: CAISGDLGLHGYTF. The CDR3 coding sequence is TGTGCCATCAGTGGAGATTTGGGATTGCATGGCTACACCTTC.

CDR3 DNA sequence: TGTGCCAGCAGCTTAGTTTACAGGGGAGGTGGTGCTAATGAAAAACTGTTTTTT. This gives the protein CASSLVYRGGGANEKLFF. This chain links TRBV7-2 with TRBJ1-4, with 7 bases fitting TRBD1. The V and J ends lost 1 base and 3 bases, in that order; junction bases with no gene match: 11. Germline V gives CDR1 SGHTA, CDR2 FQGNSA. The CDR3 loop spans 18 amino acids.

On this clonotype: One end of the junction is discordant with germline, which a read error may explain. The chain has TRBV5-4 and TRBJ1-1; D might be TRBD1 (5 bases). CDR3 length equals 15 residues. CDR1 and CDR2 (germline): SGHNT, YYREEE (reference sequence). In DNA form, the CDR3 reads TGTGTCAGCAGCTTGGAGGGGACTCGAAAGCCCGAAGCTTTCTTT. Translated, it gives CVSSLEGTRKPEAFF.

Only a few counts were recorded for this clonotype. J is TRBJ2-2 and V is TRBV5-1; D might be TRBD1 (6 bases). Germline V gene data show CDR1 as SGHRS and CDR2 as YFSETQ. The CDR3 is made up of 15 amino acids. Trimming removed 1 base at V and 4 bases at J, with 11 bases between. In nucleotides, the CDR3 is TGCGCCAGCAGCTTGTTGGACAGCAGCACCGGGGAGCTGTTTTTT. It codes for CASSLLDSSTGELFF.

This clonotype was counted a few times. The CDR3 loop is CASSSAFSQLYQETQYF. The CDR3 bases are TGTGCCAGCAGTTCGGCATTTTCTCAGCTATACCAAGAGACCCAGTACTTC. The V gene is TRBV6-1, the J gene TRBJ2-5; D not certain. The V end was cut by 5 bases, the J end by 0 bases, with 19 bases between. The CDR3 totals 17 residues. Germline-derived CDR1 and CDR2 are MNHNS and SASEGT.

The chain employs TRBV6-1 and TRBJ2-1; D not resolved. Germline V CDR1 and CDR2: MNHNS, SASEGT. This CDR3 region has 11 residues. V was trimmed by 7 bases and J by 7 bases, leaving 8 bases between them. CDR3 region: CASIRSNEQFF. The CDR3 nucleotides read TGTGCCAGCATCCGATCGAATGAGCAGTTCTTC.

The chain carries TRBV7-6 and TRBJ2-7, with unresolved D. Trimming removed 1 base from V and 0 bases from J, with 10 bases in between. CDR1 is SGHVS and CDR2 is FNYEAQ in the germline V gene. There are 15 residues in the CDR3. The CDR3 sequence: CASSLERTGSYEQYF. CDR3 nucleotide sequence: TGTGCCAGCAGCTTAGAAAGGACGGGCTCCTACGAGCAGTACTTC.